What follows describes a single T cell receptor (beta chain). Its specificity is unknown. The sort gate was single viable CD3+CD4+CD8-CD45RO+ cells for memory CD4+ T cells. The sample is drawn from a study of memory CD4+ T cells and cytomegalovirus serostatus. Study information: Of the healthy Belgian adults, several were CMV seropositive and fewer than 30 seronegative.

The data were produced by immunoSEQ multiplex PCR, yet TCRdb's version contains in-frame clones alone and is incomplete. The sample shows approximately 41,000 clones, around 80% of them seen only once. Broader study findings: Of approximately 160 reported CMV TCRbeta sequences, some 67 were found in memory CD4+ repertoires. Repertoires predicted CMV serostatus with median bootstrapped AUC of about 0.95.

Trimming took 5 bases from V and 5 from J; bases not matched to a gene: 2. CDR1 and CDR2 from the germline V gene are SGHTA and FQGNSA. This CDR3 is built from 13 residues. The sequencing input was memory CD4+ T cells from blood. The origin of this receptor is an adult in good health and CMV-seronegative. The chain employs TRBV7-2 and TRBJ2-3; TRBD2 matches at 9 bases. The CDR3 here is CASSRSGRDTQYF. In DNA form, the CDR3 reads TGTGCCAGCAGCCGTAGCGGGAGAGATACGCAGTATTTT.